Listed below are T cell receptor beta chains from one sample, sequenced in a study of beta chain features in type 1 diabetes. This table comes from immunoSEQ multiplex PCR, and its TCRdb copy is limited to in-frame clones, with some not included. The sample shows 230,000 or so clones, under 20% of them seen only once. Material: naive CD4+ T cells from blood. The receptors were sampled from a man aged 25-45 years with type 1 diabetes. CDR3s include the opening cysteine and the closing phenylalanine or tryptophan. The D gene is left open where the match is weak. Only part of the rows carry a size: once, few, many, or a class if the clone is expanded.

v_gene: TRBV28
d_gene: NA
abundance: NA
j_gene: TRBJ2-3
CDR3nt: TGTGCCAGCAGTCGTTTAGCAGATACGCAGTATTTT
CDR3aa: CASSRLADTQYF

v_gene: TRBV2
d_gene: NA
abundance: few
j_gene: TRBJ2-5
CDR3nt: TGTGCCAGCAGTCTTGGAATCCAAGAGACCCAGTACTTC
CDR3aa: CASSLGIQETQYF

v_gene: TRBV11-2
d_gene: TRBD1
abundance: NA
j_gene: TRBJ2-7
CDR3nt: TGTGCCAGCAGCTTAGGAGGGACAGGGACATTCTACGAGCAGTACTTC
CDR3aa: CASSLGGTGTFYEQYF

v_gene: TRBV28
d_gene: TRBD2
abundance: NA
j_gene: TRBJ2-1
CDR3nt: TGTGCCAGCAGTTTAGCGGGAGGAGCCTACAATGAGCAGTTCTTC
CDR3aa: CASSLAGGAYNEQFF

v_gene: TRBV7-9
d_gene: NA
abundance: NA
j_gene: TRBJ2-5
CDR3nt: TGTGCCAGCACCTACAGGGCTGAAGAGACCCAGTACTTC
CDR3aa: CASTYRAEETQYF

v_gene: TRBV6-5
d_gene: TRBD1
abundance: NA
j_gene: TRBJ2-6
CDR3nt: TGTGCCAGCAGTACGACAGGGCCTGGGGCCAACGTCCTGACTTTC
CDR3aa: CASSTTGPGANVLTF

v_gene: TRBV10-3
d_gene: TRBD2
abundance: few
j_gene: TRBJ2-7
CDR3nt: TGTGCCATCAGTGAGTCGACGGGAGGTGCCTACGAGCAGTACTTC
CDR3aa: CAISESTGGAYEQYF

v_gene: TRBV2
d_gene: TRBD1
abundance: NA
j_gene: TRBJ2-3
CDR3nt: TGTGCCAGCACCCTGTTGGGACAGGGGCAAGATACGCAGTATTTT
CDR3aa: CASTLLGQGQDTQYF

v_gene: TRBV9
d_gene: NA
abundance: few
j_gene: TRBJ2-6
CDR3nt: TGTGCCAGCAGTGCAGTGGGGAGATCGGCTGGGGCCAACGTCCTGACTTTC
CDR3aa: CASSAVGRSAGANVLTF

v_gene: TRBV13
d_gene: TRBD2
abundance: few
j_gene: TRBJ2-7
CDR3nt: TGTGCCAGCAACCCAGGGCTAGCGGGAGAGGGCTCCTACGAGCAGTACTTC
CDR3aa: CASNPGLAGEGSYEQYF

v_gene: TRBV7-9
d_gene: NA
abundance: NA
j_gene: TRBJ2-2
CDR3nt: TGTGCCAGCAGTGCCCTATGGGACACCGGGGAGCTGTTTTTT
CDR3aa: CASSALWDTGELFF

v_gene: TRBV13
d_gene: NA
abundance: few
j_gene: TRBJ2-7
CDR3nt: TGTGCCAGCAGCTCCCGACAGGCGTTGTTCTACGAGCAGTACTTC
CDR3aa: CASSSRQALFYEQYF

v_gene: TRBV25-1
d_gene: TRBD2
abundance: NA
j_gene: TRBJ2-1
CDR3nt: TGTGCCAGCAGCAGGGAGGGGTCCTACAATGAGCAGTTCTTC
CDR3aa: CASSREGSYNEQFF

v_gene: TRBV23-1
d_gene: TRBD1
abundance: NA
j_gene: TRBJ2-1
CDR3nt: TGCGCCAGCAGTCCGGGACAGCCAGAGAATGAGCAGTTCTTC
CDR3aa: CASSPGQPENEQFF

v_gene: TRBV7-9
d_gene: TRBD1
abundance: NA
j_gene: TRBJ1-5
CDR3nt: TGTGCCAGCAGCTCCGGGACAGGGAGCCAGCCCCAGCATTTT
CDR3aa: CASSSGTGSQPQHF

v_gene: TRBV9
d_gene: NA
abundance: NA
j_gene: TRBJ1-5
CDR3nt: TGTGCCAGCAGCTTTGAGTTGCAGCCCCAGCATTTT
CDR3aa: CASSFELQPQHF

v_gene: TRBV29-1
d_gene: NA
abundance: few
j_gene: TRBJ2-1
CDR3nt: TGCAGCGTTGGGAGTAATGAGCAGTTCTTC
CDR3aa: CSVGSNEQFF

v_gene: TRBV30
d_gene: NA
abundance: NA
j_gene: TRBJ2-1
CDR3nt: TGTGCCTGGACCCCGGGGGCCACAACGGGGCAGTTCTTC
CDR3aa: CAWTPGATTGQFF

v_gene: TRBV29-1
d_gene: TRBD2
abundance: NA
j_gene: TRBJ2-1
CDR3nt: TGCAGCGTTGAATACGGGAGGACCTACAATGAGCAGTTCTTC
CDR3aa: CSVEYGRTYNEQFF

v_gene: TRBV29-1
d_gene: NA
abundance: few
j_gene: TRBJ2-7
CDR3nt: TGCAGCCTACTAGATACAGGGTCCTACGAGCAGTACTTC
CDR3aa: CSLLDTGSYEQYF

v_gene: TRBV28
d_gene: NA
abundance: few
j_gene: TRBJ1-2
CDR3nt: TGTGCCAGCAGTCTCAGGGCGTATGGCTACACCTTC
CDR3aa: CASSLRAYGYTF

v_gene: TRBV9
d_gene: NA
abundance: NA
j_gene: TRBJ2-3
CDR3nt: TGTGCCAGCAGCGCCAGCACAGATACGCAGTATTTT
CDR3aa: CASSASTDTQYF

v_gene: TRBV5-1
d_gene: NA
abundance: NA
j_gene: TRBJ2-7
CDR3nt: TGCGCCAGCAGCTTGGAAGGACGGGACGAGCAGTACTTC
CDR3aa: CASSLEGRDEQYF

v_gene: TRBV30
d_gene: TRBD2
abundance: few
j_gene: TRBJ2-7
CDR3nt: TGTGCCTGGAGTGTAGGCTTGGGAGAAGCGGGAGGGCCCTACGAGCAGTACTTC
CDR3aa: CAWSVGLGEAGGPYEQYF

v_gene: TRBV29-1
d_gene: TRBD2
abundance: few
j_gene: TRBJ2-5
CDR3nt: TGCAGCGTCAGGAGAATAGCGGGAATCCAAGAGACCCAGTACTTC
CDR3aa: CSVRRIAGIQETQYF

v_gene: TRBV29-1
d_gene: TRBD1
abundance: few
j_gene: TRBJ2-7
CDR3nt: TGCAGCGAGAAGGGACAGGGAAGGGGGTACTCCTACGAGCAGTACTTC
CDR3aa: CSEKGQGRGYSYEQYF

v_gene: TRBV29-1
d_gene: TRBD1
abundance: few
j_gene: TRBJ2-7
CDR3nt: TGCAGCGTTGAAGTCAGGGGGCCCTACGAGCAGTACTTC
CDR3aa: CSVEVRGPYEQYF

v_gene: TRBV9
d_gene: NA
abundance: NA
j_gene: TRBJ2-5
CDR3nt: TGTGCCAGCAGCCAACGGTCGGACTGGGAGACCCAGTACTTC
CDR3aa: CASSQRSDWETQYF

v_gene: TRBV28
d_gene: NA
abundance: few
j_gene: TRBJ2-1
CDR3nt: TGTGCCAGCAGTCGGCCCGGGACCTCTTTTGATGAGCAGTTCTTC
CDR3aa: CASSRPGTSFDEQFF

v_gene: TRBV27
d_gene: TRBD2
abundance: few
j_gene: TRBJ2-5
CDR3nt: TGTGCCAGCAGCTTGATACCTCAAGCGGGAGTGCGTCAGACCCAGTACTTC
CDR3aa: CASSLIPQAGVRQTQYF

v_gene: TRBV7-9
d_gene: NA
abundance: NA
j_gene: TRBJ2-7
CDR3nt: TGTGCCAGCGTACCGGGACAACCCCGATACGAGCAGTACTTC
CDR3aa: CASVPGQPRYEQYF

v_gene: TRBV7-9
d_gene: NA
abundance: NA
j_gene: TRBJ1-1
CDR3nt: TGTGCCAGCAGCCCTAATTCCCTGAACACTGAAGCTTTCTTT
CDR3aa: CASSPNSLNTEAFF

v_gene: TRBV29-1
d_gene: TRBD2
abundance: NA
j_gene: TRBJ2-5
CDR3nt: TGCAGCGTTGAACGAGGACTAGCGGAGACCCAGTACTTC
CDR3aa: CSVERGLAETQYF

v_gene: TRBV7-3
d_gene: TRBD2
abundance: few
j_gene: TRBJ2-3
CDR3nt: TGTGCCAGCAGCTTAACGTCGGGCGGGAGGAGCGATACGCAGTATTTT
CDR3aa: CASSLTSGGRSDTQYF

v_gene: TRBV4-3
d_gene: TRBD2
abundance: NA
j_gene: TRBJ2-1
CDR3nt: TGCGCCAGCAGCCTGGGGAGGGCAAGCAATGAGCAGTTCTTC
CDR3aa: CASSLGRASNEQFF

v_gene: TRBV14
d_gene: NA
abundance: few
j_gene: TRBJ1-1
CDR3nt: TGTGCCAGCAGCCGCCCCGGGGAGGGACGGAACACTGAAGCTTTCTTT
CDR3aa: CASSRPGEGRNTEAFF

v_gene: TRBV29-1
d_gene: NA
abundance: NA
j_gene: TRBJ2-3
CDR3nt: TGCAGCGTTGAGGGAACAGATACGCAGTATTTT
CDR3aa: CSVEGTDTQYF

v_gene: TRBV29-1
d_gene: NA
abundance: few
j_gene: TRBJ2-5
CDR3nt: TGCAGCGTTGGCCAAGAGACCCAGTACTTC
CDR3aa: CSVGQETQYF

v_gene: TRBV7-2
d_gene: TRBD2
abundance: NA
j_gene: TRBJ2-7
CDR3nt: TGTGCCAGCAGCTTGACTAGCGGCTACGAGCAGTACTTC
CDR3aa: CASSLTSGYEQYF